The following is a T cell receptor (beta chain) sequence with its context. Antigen specificity is unknown. A read error is likely, as this CDR3 ends without the conserved phenylalanine or tryptophan. Using a J-beta primer mix together with a sample-barcoded 5' primer, a second PCR was run for roughly 7 to 11 cycles. TCRdb reprocessed the 5' RACE reads via MiXCR and lists one record per CDR3 protein. The table lists over 700,000 distinct CDR3 sequences, approximately 55% of them singletons. These data come from a study of blood T cells in healthy people across ages. Findings and caveats of the study: The fall in TCR beta diversity per million T cells was roughly linear with age.

The CDR3 totals 15 residues. V lost 5 bases and J lost 4; bases outside the gene matches: 6. Germline V gene lookup returns CDR1 SGHTA and CDR2 FQGNSA. Sequencing was carried out using blood. This clonotype was sampled from an elderly man in good health. The genes are TRBV7-2 and TRBJ2-1, with 9 bases fitting TRBD2. CDR3: CASSRRAGGYNEQFL. The DNA of the CDR3 is TGTGCCAGCAGCCGACGGGCGGGGGGGTACAATGAGCAGTTCTTA.